The next 22 T cell receptor beta chains were all read from a single sample in a study of blood T cell repertoires in COVID-19. Assay: immunoSEQ multiplex PCR; the TCRdb copy retains only in-frame clones and omits some. The repertoire holds about 39,000 clones, with approximately 85% as singletons. The sequenced material came from peripheral blood. These receptor sequences come from a man aged 60 to 69 with acute or convalescent COVID-19.

The chain couples TRBV7-8 to TRBJ1-1, with 8 nucleotides matching TRBD1. The CDR3 runs 14 residues. Germline CDR1 is SGHVS and CDR2 is FQNEAQ. Trimming took 5 bases from V and 7 from J; bases not matched to a gene: 9. The CDR3 nucleotides are TGTGCCAGCAGCGTTCAGGGGGCTAAGCGTGAAGCTTTCTTT. Translated, it gives CASSVQGAKREAFF.

This chain connects TRBV3-1 (or the pseudogene TRBV3-2) to TRBJ2-1; 12 nucleotides line up with TRBD2. The J segment lost 6 bases and the V segment lost 6 bases, leaving 24 bases of the junction unmatched. The CDR3 totals 21 residues. Germline V gives CDR1 LGHDT, CDR2 YNNKEL (reference sequence). This CDR3 is CASRLAGGRAWSQGGGNEQFF. For the CDR3, the DNA is TGTGCCAGCAGACTAGCGGGGGGCCGGGCCTGGTCCCAAGGCGGCGGCAATGAGCAGTTCTTC.

This clone was seen just once. V gene TRBV19 combines with J gene TRBJ1-3; 7 bases fit TRBD1. The V gene end was trimmed by 6 bases and the J gene end by 3 bases; junction bases not matched to a gene: 11. Germline CDR1 LNHDA, CDR2 SQIVND (reference sequence). The CDR3 is 16 residues long. The CDR3 loop reads CASSLGQVWFGNTIYF. The CDR3 DNA sequence: TGTGCCAGTAGCCTCGGACAGGTCTGGTTTGGAAACACCATATATTTT.

The chain joins TRBV5-4 to TRBJ2-2, with a tentative D call TRBD2 (5 bases). V lost 4 bases, J lost 4 bases, and 14 bases lay in between. Germline values: CDR1 SGHNT, CDR2 YYREEE (reference sequence). The CDR3 covers 15 residues. Here the CDR3 reads CASSGSGSATGELFF. The DNA of the CDR3 is TGTGCCAGCAGCGGATCGGGAAGCGCCACCGGGGAGCTGTTTTTT.

V gene TRBV19 combines with J gene TRBJ2-6; D is unclear. Trimming stripped 5 bases from V and 3 bases from J, with 5 bases between. The germline gives CDR1 LNHDA, CDR2 SQIVND (reference sequence). The CDR3 runs to 13 residues. The CDR3 DNA reads TGTGCCAGTAGTGAACTTGGGGCCAACGTCCTGACTTTC. Amino acid sequence: CASSELGANVLTF.

The chain employs TRBV9 and TRBJ1-3; tentative D call: TRBD1 (6 bases). This CDR3 has 15 amino acids. Trimming stripped 3 bases from V and 6 bases from J, with 16 bases between. Germline assignment: CDR1 SGDLS and CDR2 YYNGEE. The CDR3 DNA is TGTGCCAGCAGCGCCGGCGGGGGCGGCCAAAACACCATATATTTT. This translates into CASSAGGGGQNTIYF.

This chain connects TRBV6-1 to TRBJ1-2; no clear D gene. CDR1 and CDR2 (germline): MNHNS, SASEGT. V was shortened by 2 bases and J by 8 bases, with 24 bases between the two germline ends. This CDR3 comprises 17 residues. The DNA for the CDR3 is TGTGCCAGCAGTGAATCGATCCCTGAAGTGTATACTAGAGGCTACACCTTC. Amino acids: CASSESIPEVYTRGYTF.

The gene calls are TRBV30 and TRBJ2-3; D remains ambiguous. Trimming removed 0 bases at V and 8 bases at J, with 21 bases between. The length of the CDR3 is 16 residues. Germline V lookup: CDR1 GTSNPN, CDR2 SVGIG (reference sequence). The DNA for the CDR3 is TGTGCCTGGAGTGTCTCTGGGTCAACTAACATGGGTACGCAGTATTTT. Its translation is CAWSVSGSTNMGTQYF. Based on the CDR3 plus reference TRBV30 and TRBJ2-3, the full variable domain is SQTIHQWPATLVQPVGSPLSLECTVEGTSNPNLYWYRQAAGRGLQLLFYSVGIGQISSEVPQNLSASRPQDRQFILSSKKLLLSDSGFYLCAWSVSGSTNMGTQYFGPGTRLTVL.

DNA of the CDR3: TGTGCCAGCAGCCGGGGCGGATTGAATGAGCAGTTCTTC. This encodes CASSRGGLNEQFF. This chain links TRBV3-1 (or the pseudogene TRBV3-2) with TRBJ2-1; possible D gene TRBD1, 5 bases. Between the trimmed V and J ends, which lost 4 bases and 7 bases, there was a span of 11 bases. This CDR3 has 13 residues. Germline CDR1 and CDR2: LGHDT and YNNKEL (reference sequence).

The sample holds a few counts of this clone. The chain uses TRBV28 and TRBJ2-7; D is uncertain. CDR1 is MDHEN, CDR2 SYDVKM, per germline. The CDR3 runs to 16 residues. Trimming removed 6 bases at V and 0 bases at J, with 18 bases between. CDR3 nucleotide sequence: TGTGCCAGCAGCTCGACCGGCTGGGCGCCCTCCTACGAGCAGTACTTC. As protein: CASSSTGWAPSYEQYF.

The rearrangement joins TRBV14 to TRBJ1-1, with 9 bases aligning to TRBD1. Germline V gene sequence: CDR1 SGHDN, CDR2 FVKESK. The CDR3 has 12 residues. The V gene end was trimmed by 1 base and the J gene end by 13 bases; junction bases not matched to a gene: 4. The CDR3 sequence: CASSQGGDRVFF. As DNA, the CDR3 is TGTGCCAGCAGCCAAGGTGGGGACAGGGTTTTCTTT.

This sequence joins TRBV20-1 and TRBJ2-1, with D possibly matching TRBD2 (5 bases). The CDR3 has 14 amino acids. Germline assignment: CDR1 DFQATT and CDR2 SNEGSKA (reference sequence). Trimming stripped 3 bases from V and 6 bases from J, with 15 bases between. DNA of the CDR3: TGCAGTGCTAGTTCACAGAGAGGGTCCAATGAGCAGTTCTTC. This encodes CSASSQRGSNEQFF.

The chain links TRBV18 to TRBJ2-3, with D possibly being TRBD2 (5 bases). Germline V gives CDR1 KGHSH, CDR2 LQKENI. The CDR3 contains 17 residues. The V gene lost 3 bases and the J gene lost 2 bases, with 18 bases spanning the gap. In nucleotides, the CDR3 is TGTGCCAGCTCACCTATCCCCCTGACTACCTCCACAGATACGCAGTATTTT. It yields the protein CASSPIPLTTSTDTQYF.

The chain has TRBV7-2 and TRBJ1-2; tentative D call: TRBD1 (6 bases). Germline CDR1 is SGHTA and CDR2 is FQGNSA. The CDR3 extends over 14 amino acids. Between the trimmed V and J ends, which lost 1 base and 8 bases, there was a span of 14 bases. CDR3 DNA sequence: TGTGCCAGCAGCTTAGGAACAGGGTCGGGAGGCTACACCTTC. Translation gives CASSLGTGSGGYTF.

This chain joins TRBV28 and TRBJ1-2; D is unclear. Germline CDR1 MDHEN, CDR2 SYDVKM. Trimming removed 2 bases from V and 2 bases from J, with 15 bases in between. The CDR3 covers 16 residues. The CDR3 nucleotides are TGTGCCAGCAGTTTAGTATCCGCATCAACAAACTATGGCTACACCTTC. Its translation: CASSLVSASTNYGYTF.

The chain links TRBV5-4 to TRBJ2-5; maybe TRBD1 (6 bases). CDR3 length equals 15 residues. The germline V and J ends were trimmed by 6 bases and 5 bases, with 20 bases remaining between them. CDR1 is SGHNT and CDR2 is YYREEE in the germline V gene (reference sequence). CDR3 loop: CASIPPIRGTETQYF. CDR3 sequence (DNA): TGTGCCAGCATCCCTCCTATCAGGGGTACGGAGACCCAGTACTTC.

This chain joins TRBV5-1 and TRBJ1-3; the D gene is possibly TRBD1 (5 bases). With 4 bases removed from V and 4 bases from J, the gap between germline ends came to 12 bases. The germline CDR1 and CDR2 sequences are SGHRS and YFSETQ. This CDR3 comprises 14 residues. CDR3 sequence (DNA): TGCGCCAGCAGCGGCACAGGTTCCGGAAACACCATATATTTT. Its translation: CASSGTGSGNTIYF. The whole variable domain, filled in from reference TRBV5-1 and TRBJ1-3, reads KAGVTQTPRYLIKTRGQQVTLSCSPISGHRSVSWYQQTPGQGLQFLFEYFSETQRNKGNFPGRFSGRQFSNSRSEMNVSTLELGDSALYLCASSGTGSGNTIYFGEGSWLTVV.

This clone was counted once. This rearrangement joins TRBV2 to TRBJ2-7, with a weak D call TRBD1 (8 bases). V was cut by 8 bases and J by 6 bases, with 17 bases left in between. Germline V gives CDR1 SNHLY, CDR2 FYNNEI. The CDR3 loop spans 13 amino acids. The CDR3 sequence: CASGAQGGSEQYF. The CDR3 nucleotides are TGTGCCAGCGGGGCACAGGGGGGGTCCGAGCAGTACTTC.

The J gene is TRBJ1-2, the V gene TRBV25-1; 8 nucleotides align to TRBD1. The CDR3 is 14 residues long. Germline values: CDR1 MGHDK, CDR2 SYGVNS. Unmatched junction bases numbered 7, after V lost 6 bases and J lost 4 bases. Here the CDR3 reads CASSPPGTGYGYTF. CDR3 sequence (DNA): TGTGCCAGCAGCCCCCCCGGGACAGGCTATGGCTACACCTTC.

The rearrangement links TRBV6-5 to TRBJ2-3; 10 nucleotides line up with TRBD2. J was trimmed by 3 bases and V by 6 bases; bases with no gene match: 6. The CDR3 length is 15 residues. CDR1 is MNHEY and CDR2 is SVGAGI in the germline V gene. CDR3 DNA: TGTGCCAGCAGCCCAGCGGGGGGGCCGACAGATACGCAGTATTTT. Translating gives CASSPAGGPTDTQYF.

This chain joins TRBV21-1 and TRBJ2-5; the table's TRBD1 call for D was not verified on the DNA. TRBV21-1 is listed as a pseudogene. CDR3 size: 14 residues. CDR3 in amino acids: CATAAPAGEETQYF. The CDR3 bases are TGTGCCACAGCTGCCCCGGCAGGGGAAGAGACCCAGTACTTC.

The chain is built from TRBV3-1 (or the pseudogene TRBV3-2) and TRBJ2-2; 8 bases map to TRBD1. Germline trimming cut 6 bases from V and 1 base from J; bases unmatched to any gene: 7. The germline CDR1 and CDR2 sequences are LGHDT and YNNKEL (reference sequence). The CDR3 runs to 16 residues. The CDR3 region is CASSKSGQVNTGELFF. CDR3 sequence (DNA): TGTGCCAGCAGTAAATCGGGACAGGTGAACACCGGGGAGCTGTTTTTT.